Listed here are 22 T cell receptor beta chains from one sample, sequenced in a study of T cell responses to AZD1222 COVID-19 vaccine. TCRdb's copy holds only in-frame clones and misses some; the assay was immunoSEQ multiplex PCR. The sample consists of about 200,000 clones, around 92% of them appearing once. The sample consisted of peripheral blood, taken on day 0 of AZD1222 vaccination. These receptors all stem from an adult in good health.

The V and J genes are TRBV5-6 and TRBJ2-3, with TRBD1 as a possible D gene (5 bases). The germline CDR1 and CDR2 sequences are SGHDT and YYEEEE. Deletions cut 8 bases from V and 2 bases from J, with 9 bases between. This CDR3 spans 12 amino acids. The CDR3 nucleotides are TGTGCCAGTGGGGCAGTCACAGATACGCAGTATTTT. This translates into CASGAVTDTQYF.

J is TRBJ1-1 and V is TRBV30, with a weak D call TRBD1 (6 bases). There are 15 residues in the CDR3. V was clipped by 3 bases and J by 0 bases, with 14 bases between them. Germline V lookup: CDR1 GTSNPN, CDR2 SVGIG (reference sequence). CDR3 sequence (DNA): TGTGCCTGGAGCCGATTACAGGGCATGAACACTGAAGCTTTCTTT. Translating gives CAWSRLQGMNTEAFF.

V is TRBV6-5 and J is TRBJ1-5, with D uncertain. Per the germline V gene, CDR1 is MNHEY and CDR2 is SVGAGI. The CDR3 extends over 14 amino acids. Trimming took 5 bases from V and 1 from J, leaving 9 bases between them. The CDR3 reads CASSIRASNQPQHF. As DNA, the CDR3 is TGTGCCAGCAGTATTCGGGCCAGCAATCAGCCCCAGCATTTT.

The genes are TRBV12-3 or TRBV12-4 and TRBJ1-1; 7 bases match TRBD1. This CDR3 spans 13 amino acids. The ends lost 7 bases at V and 7 bases at J; junction bases unmatched: 9. The CDR3 DNA reads TGTGCCAGCACCCCGGCAGGGGGAGTTGAAGCTTTCTTT. This codes for CASTPAGGVEAFF.

This clone has a single count. V usage is TRBV27 and J usage is TRBJ2-7, with 7 bases lining up with TRBD1. The CDR3 has 14 residues. V lost 7 bases to trimming and J lost 7 bases; unmatched junction nucleotides: 13. Germline CDR1 MNHEY, CDR2 SMNVEV (reference sequence). The CDR3 is CASIPGQQSREQYF. In DNA, the CDR3 is TGTGCCAGCATCCCGGGACAGCAGTCTAGGGAGCAGTACTTC.

This chain joins TRBV5-6 and TRBJ1-3, with D possibly matching TRBD1 (6 bases). From germline, CDR1 is SGHDT and CDR2 YYEEEE. V lost 0 bases to trimming and J lost 2 bases, with 15 bases between them. There are 17 residues in the CDR3. The CDR3 DNA reads TGTGCCAGCAGCTTGGGGCCCTCACAGGGAGCTGGAAACACCATATATTTT. Its translation: CASSLGPSQGAGNTIYF.

The chain carries TRBV7-9 and TRBJ2-7, with D possibly being TRBD1 or TRBD2 (6 bases each). This CDR3 contains 15 residues. Germline V gene sequence: CDR1 SEHNR, CDR2 FQNEAQ (reference sequence). Trimming pared 11 bases from V and 1 base from J, leaving 21 bases between. The CDR3 DNA reads as TGTGCCCTGGGGGGCCGAGCCATGAATTCCTACGAGCAGTACTTC. Its protein is CALGGRAMNSYEQYF.

V gene TRBV20-1 combines with J gene TRBJ2-1; no reliable D call. Trimming removed 4 bases at V and 6 bases at J, with 4 bases between. The CDR3 totals 10 residues. Germline V gene data show CDR1 as DFQATT and CDR2 as SNEGSKA (reference sequence). The CDR3 region has the DNA TGCAGTGCTAAAGGCAATGAGCAGTTCTTC. It is translated as CSAKGNEQFF.

CDR3 bases: TGTGCCAGCACCCTGGACAGGGGCAAAGAGACCCAGTACTTC. It translates to CASTLDRGKETQYF. The chain uses TRBV11-2 and TRBJ2-5; 9 positions agree with TRBD1. Germline V lookup: CDR1 SGHAT, CDR2 FQNNGV. V lost 7 bases and J lost 3; bases outside the gene matches: 6. CDR3 length: 14 residues.

This clone showed up just a few times. As DNA, the CDR3 is TGTGCCAGCAGCGAACGGGGGGTATGGGGAGAGACCCAGTACTTC. Encoded protein: CASSERGVWGETQYF. The chain links TRBV9 to TRBJ2-5, with 7 bases lining up with TRBD2. J was trimmed by 4 bases and V by 3 bases; bases with no gene match: 9. Germline-derived CDR1 and CDR2 are SGDLS and YYNGEE. The CDR3 runs to 15 residues.

The chain employs TRBV7-2 and TRBJ2-7; D possibly corresponds to TRBD1 (5 bases). Germline values: CDR1 SGHTA, CDR2 FQGNSA. The CDR3 sequence is 14 residues long. Trimming pared 1 base from V and 5 bases from J, leaving 12 bases between. CDR3 sequence (DNA): TGTGCCAGCAGCTTAGTCCGCAGGGCCCACGAGCAGTACTTC. Translating it yields CASSLVRRAHEQYF.

The chain combines TRBV6-6 with TRBJ1-2, with 7 nucleotides matching TRBD1. The CDR3 consists of 13 residues. Trimming at V came to 2 bases and at J to 6 bases, leaving 3 bases not matched to a gene. The germline V gene encodes CDR1 MNHNY and CDR2 SVGAGI (reference sequence). This chain's CDR3 is CASSYVRGDGYTF. DNA of the CDR3: TGTGCCAGCAGTTACGTCAGGGGGGATGGCTACACCTTC.

The V and J genes are TRBV30 and TRBJ1-4; 8 bases fit TRBD1. V lost 3 bases, J lost 10 bases, and 13 bases stayed unmatched. This CDR3 has 15 residues. The germline V gene encodes CDR1 GTSNPN and CDR2 SVGIG (reference sequence). CDR3 region: CAWREGPGGVGKLFF. CDR3 in DNA: TGTGCCTGGAGAGAGGGACCAGGGGGCGTCGGAAAACTGTTTTTT.

This chain joins TRBV14 and TRBJ1-4, with TRBD1 matching over 10 bases. J was trimmed by 2 bases and V by 2 bases; bases with no gene match: 2. There are 16 residues in the CDR3. Germline lookup yields CDR1 SGHDN and CDR2 FVKESK. CDR3 loop: CASSQRTGGTNEKLFF. The DNA for the CDR3 is TGTGCCAGCAGCCAACGGACAGGGGGTACTAATGAAAAACTGTTTTTT.

This clone occurred once. The rearrangement joins TRBV14 to TRBJ2-5, with 7 bases lining up with TRBD2. Germline-derived CDR1 and CDR2 are SGHDN and FVKESK. CDR3 length: 17 amino acids. V trimming: 3 bases; J trimming: 5 bases; junction bases outside the gene matches: 15. CDR3 coding DNA: TGTGCCAGCAGCCAGACGAATCGGATGGGACTAAGGGAGACCCAGTACTTC. Translated, it gives CASSQTNRMGLRETQYF.

The chain links TRBV11-3 to TRBJ2-2; 8 bases fit TRBD2. J gave up 0 bases and V 3 bases, and 0 bases lay outside the gene matches. The CDR3 covers 15 residues. Germline V gene sequence: CDR1 SGHNT, CDR2 YENEEA. The CDR3 DNA sequence: TGTGCCAGCAGCTTCGGGGGGGCGAACACCGGGGAGCTGTTTTTT. Translated, it gives CASSFGGANTGELFF.

V and J are TRBV12-3 or TRBV12-4 and TRBJ1-1; 7 positions match TRBD1. The V and J ends lost 2 bases and 10 bases, in that order; junction bases with no gene match: 7. This CDR3 contains 13 residues. CDR3 loop: CASSLRGRDLAFF. The CDR3 DNA is TGTGCCAGCAGTTTAAGGGGGCGCGATTTAGCTTTCTTT.

This clone was counted once. CDR3 DNA: TGTGCCAGCAGCCCCCTCGGGACAGGGACGAATGAGCAGTTCTTC. Encoded protein: CASSPLGTGTNEQFF. J is TRBJ2-1 and V is TRBV13, with 9 bases fitting TRBD1. V was clipped by 5 bases and J by 7 bases; unmatched bases: 9. Germline CDR1 reads PRHDT; CDR2 reads FYEKMQ (reference sequence). This CDR3 is built from 15 residues.

This rearrangement joins TRBV5-1 to TRBJ2-5; D possibly corresponds to TRBD1 (5 bases). V lost 4 bases and J lost 1, with 11 bases in between. The germline CDR1 and CDR2 sequences are SGHRS and YFSETQ. This CDR3 has 14 residues. CDR3 residues: CASSPTGIQETQYF. The CDR3 DNA is TGCGCCAGCAGCCCAACAGGAATCCAAGAGACCCAGTACTTC. Variable domain in full (rest from reference TRBV5-1 and TRBJ2-5): KAGVTQTPRYLIKTRGQQVTLSCSPISGHRSVSWYQQTPGQGLQFLFEYFSETQRNKGNFPGRFSGRQFSNSRSEMNVSTLELGDSALYLCASSPTGIQETQYFGPGTRLLVL.

The chain recombines TRBV6-5 with TRBJ2-2; TRBD2 matches 10 bases. With V trimmed by 6 bases and J by 1 base, 2 bases remained unmatched. The CDR3 has 15 residues. The germline V gene has CDR1 MNHEY and CDR2 SVGAGI. CDR3 in DNA: TGTGCCAGCAGAGGACTAGCGGAGAACACCGGGGAGCTGTTTTTT. Its protein product is CASRGLAENTGELFF.

J is TRBJ1-4 and V is TRBV4-1, with D hard to call. Germline assignment: CDR1 MGHRA and CDR2 YSYEKL. The CDR3 is made up of 16 amino acids. Between the trimmed V and J ends, which lost 0 bases and 10 bases, there was a span of 18 bases. The CDR3 region is CASSQDGSPPPGKLFF. The CDR3 coding sequence is TGCGCCAGCAGCCAAGATGGCAGTCCCCCCCCGGGAAAACTGTTTTTT.

The J gene is TRBJ1-1, the V gene TRBV2; D might be TRBD1 (5 bases). This CDR3 is built from 13 residues. Germline loops: CDR1 SNHLY, CDR2 FYNNEI. The V gene lost 5 bases and the J gene lost 7 bases, with 14 bases spanning the gap. In DNA form, the CDR3 reads TGTGCCAGCAGTAGCCTGGGTGGGGGTGAAGCTTTCTTT. Protein product: CASSSLGGGEAFF.